Each of the 31 T cell receptor beta chains below was sequenced from the same sample in a study of HIV-infected patients and healthy controls. TCRdb processed the 5' RACE reads anew with MiXCR; each CDR3 protein has one entry. The table shows roughly 68,000 distinct CDR3 sequences, with about 19% occurring only once. Material for sequencing was CD4+ T cells from blood. The receptors were gathered from a human donor in good health.

In its sample, this clonotype was seen a few times. This chain uses TRBV6-2 or TRBV6-3 with TRBJ1-1; D is possibly TRBD1 (6 bases). The V gene's germline CDR1 is MNHEY and CDR2 SVGEGT. This CDR3 has 20 residues. V was cut by 0 bases and J by 0 bases, with 23 bases left in between. The CDR3 DNA reads TGTGCCAGCAGTTACTCGGGCCGAGGGGGTCGGGTAATTTTGAACACTGAAGCTTTCTTT. This encodes CASSYSGRGGRVILNTEAFF.

This clonotype was seen only a few times. The genes are TRBV24-1 and TRBJ2-1; D not certain. V shed 1 base and J shed 9 bases, with 9 bases lying between them. CDR1 is KGHDR and CDR2 is SFDVKD in the germline V gene. The CDR3 has 13 residues. The CDR3 here is CATSDLSFSEQFF. In DNA form, the CDR3 reads TGTGCCACCAGTGATTTAAGTTTCAGTGAGCAGTTCTTC.

This clonotype was counted ten times or more. The V gene is TRBV4-3, the J gene TRBJ2-6; perhaps TRBD1 as D (6 bases). The V gene lost 4 bases and the J gene lost 1 base, with 20 bases spanning the gap. The CDR3 is 19 amino acids. The V gene's germline CDR1 is LGHNA and CDR2 YSLEER. CDR3: CASSPLGHKDLSGANVLTF. The CDR3 coding sequence is TGCGCCAGCAGCCCCTTGGGACATAAGGATCTGTCTGGGGCCAACGTCCTGACTTTC.

The chain combines TRBV7-2 with TRBJ2-7; 12 nucleotides align to TRBD2. The CDR3 runs 17 residues. Germline V gene data show CDR1 as SGHTA and CDR2 as FQGNSA. V shed 5 bases, J shed 3 bases, and the junction held 11 bases outside the gene matches. As DNA, the CDR3 is TGTGCCAGCAGCCCCGCGCGTCTAGCGGGGGGGCGCTACGAGCAGTACTTC. Its protein product is CASSPARLAGGRYEQYF.

This clonotype was found many times. The V call is TRBV6-5, the J call TRBJ1-1, with TRBD1 matching over 7 bases. This CDR3 is 14 amino acids long. Trimming removed 6 bases from V and 5 bases from J; junction bases left unmatched: 9. Germline CDR1 MNHEY, CDR2 SVGAGI. CDR3 sequence reads: CASRMGQLSTEAFF. Written as DNA, the CDR3 is TGTGCCAGCAGGATGGGACAGCTGAGTACTGAAGCTTTCTTT.

This chain joins TRBV12-3 or TRBV12-4 and TRBJ1-5, with D unresolved. This CDR3 has 14 amino acids. Trimming stripped 6 bases from V and 4 bases from J, with 13 bases between. The CDR3 protein is CASRTGLFNQPQHF. DNA for the CDR3: TGTGCCAGCAGGACCGGCCTCTTTAATCAGCCCCAGCATTTT.

This clonotype came up a few times. The chain has TRBV29-1 and TRBJ1-1; D is unclear. Per germline, CDR1 SQVTM and CDR2 ANQGSEA. This CDR3 has 13 residues. Trimming cost V 4 bases and J 7 bases, with 16 bases left between them. As DNA, the CDR3 is TGCAGCGTTGGGGCAGGCAGGAGCATTGAAGCTTTCTTT. It encodes CSVGAGRSIEAFF.

This chain uses TRBV7-2 with TRBJ1-5, with 12 bases lining up with TRBD1. CDR3 length: 16 amino acids. J lost 7 bases, V lost 5 bases, and 9 bases had no gene match. Germline V CDR1 and CDR2: SGHTA, FQGNSA. The CDR3, as DNA: TGTGCCAGCAGCGCCATGGCGGGACAGGGGGCCCAGCCCCAGCATTTT. It yields the protein CASSAMAGQGAQPQHF.

Ten or more counts support this clonotype. The rearrangement links TRBV7-3 to TRBJ2-1; weak D call: TRBD2 (6 bases). This CDR3 is built from 14 residues. Trimming left V 5 bases short and J 5 bases short, with 13 bases between. Germline V CDR1 and CDR2: SGHTA, FQGTGA. CDR3 bases: TGTGCCAGCAGCCCCGGTAGCGGCGACAATGAGCAGTTCTTC. Encoded protein: CASSPGSGDNEQFF.

At least ten counts were recorded for this clonotype. This chain links TRBV7-8 with TRBJ2-3; D is uncertain. V dropped 4 bases and J dropped 2 bases, with 19 bases sitting between them. This CDR3 contains 17 residues. The germline V gene encodes CDR1 SGHVS and CDR2 FQNEAQ. DNA of the CDR3: TGTGCCAGCAGCTCCCTCCGCCAGGAAACTTCCACAGATACGCAGTATTTT. Translated: CASSSLRQETSTDTQYF.

This clonotype was counted only a few times. V and J are TRBV7-2 and TRBJ2-7, with TRBD2 identical over 8 bases. CDR1 and CDR2 from the germline V gene are SGHTA and FQGNSA. The CDR3 runs 15 residues. J lost 0 bases, V lost 1 base, and 2 bases had no gene match. The CDR3 spells CASSLGGGTSYEQYF. CDR3 coding DNA: TGTGCCAGCAGCTTAGGCGGGGGGACCTCCTACGAGCAGTACTTC.

The rearrangement uses TRBV5-1 and TRBJ2-2; 9 bases are shared with TRBD2. Germline CDR1 and CDR2: SGHRS and YFSETQ. The trim removed 0 bases at V and 4 bases at J, leaving 1 base unmatched. The CDR3 is 15 amino acids. Written as DNA, the CDR3 is TGCGCCAGCAGCTTGGGTAGCGGGAGCACCGGGGAGCTGTTTTTT. Translation: CASSLGSGSTGELFF.

The J gene is TRBJ2-3, the V gene TRBV12-3 or TRBV12-4; tentative D call: TRBD2 (7 bases). V was cut by 2 bases and J by 5 bases, with 17 bases left in between. There are 16 residues in the CDR3. CDR3 sequence: CASSLFLGGAGDTQYF. The CDR3 DNA reads TGTGCCAGCAGTTTATTCCTTGGGGGGGCCGGAGATACGCAGTATTTT.

This clonotype was counted only a few times. This rearrangement joins TRBV6-6 to TRBJ1-1; no clear D gene. V lost 0 bases and J 0 bases, leaving 11 bases between the germline ends. The CDR3 length is 16 residues. Germline CDR1 reads MNHNY; CDR2 reads SVGAGI (reference sequence). In DNA form, the CDR3 reads TGTGCCAGCAGTTACTCGAACCCGGACCTGAACACTGAAGCTTTCTTT. It specifies CASSYSNPDLNTEAFF.

The chain combines TRBV7-2 with TRBJ1-2; D gene uncertain. Germline assignment: CDR1 SGHTA and CDR2 FQGNSA. V shed 0 bases and J shed 5 bases, with 4 bases lying between them. This CDR3 has 12 residues. CDR3 sequence (DNA): TGTGCCAGCAGCTTAGCGGAGTATGGCTACACCTTC. As protein: CASSLAEYGYTF.

This clonotype appeared a few times. The CDR3 sequence: CASSLWTSGRPEQYF. CDR3 DNA: TGTGCCAGTAGTCTGTGGACTAGCGGGAGACCCGAGCAGTACTTC. The chain combines TRBV19 with TRBJ2-7, with 13 bases aligning to TRBD2. CDR1 and CDR2 (germline): LNHDA, SQIVND (reference sequence). J was trimmed by 6 bases and V by 5 bases; bases with no gene match: 7. This CDR3 region has 15 residues.

V usage is TRBV12-3 or TRBV12-4 and J usage is TRBJ2-1, with D perhaps matching TRBD2 (6 bases). Trimming left V 3 bases short and J 2 bases short, with 11 bases between. The CDR3 spans 15 residues. CDR3 DNA sequence: TGTGCCAGCAGTTTGCGGGGTGGGGCCTACAATGAGCAGTTCTTC. It specifies CASSLRGGAYNEQFF.

This clonotype was counted at least ten times. This chain links TRBV11-2 with TRBJ2-7; TRBD2 aligns across 9 bases. This CDR3 is 15 amino acids long. Trimming took 5 bases from V and 2 from J; bases not matched to a gene: 7. Germline CDR1 SGHAT, CDR2 FQNNGV. This CDR3 is CASSGGLAPTYEQYF. The CDR3 nucleotides read TGTGCCAGCAGCGGTGGACTAGCGCCCACCTACGAGCAGTACTTC.

This clonotype has a count of ten or more. The V and J genes are TRBV25-1 and TRBJ2-2; tentative D call: TRBD2 (5 bases). From germline, CDR1 is MGHDK and CDR2 SYGVNS. The CDR3 length is 14 residues. V lost 1 base, J lost 8 bases, and 11 bases lay in between. CDR3 in amino acids: CASSESGRKGELFF. The CDR3 DNA reads TGTGCCAGCAGTGAATCGGGAAGGAAAGGGGAGCTGTTTTTT.

This clonotype showed up just a few times. The chain recombines TRBV20-1 with TRBJ2-1; 8 bases map to TRBD2. V lost 3 bases and J lost 8; bases outside the gene matches: 6. This CDR3 contains 13 residues. Germline V gene data show CDR1 as DFQATT and CDR2 as SNEGSKA (reference sequence). The CDR3 loop is CSASLAGIHEQFF. CDR3 sequence (DNA): TGCAGTGCTAGTCTAGCGGGCATACATGAGCAGTTCTTC.

The gene calls are TRBV28 and TRBJ1-1; 7 bases align to TRBD1. V lost 8 bases and J lost 3; bases outside the gene matches: 9. The CDR3 loop spans 14 amino acids. The germline gives CDR1 MDHEN, CDR2 SYDVKM. The CDR3 spells CASHSTGHYTEAFF. As DNA, the CDR3 is TGTGCCAGCCATTCGACAGGGCATTACACTGAAGCTTTCTTT.

This clonotype has just a few counts. This chain links TRBV19 with TRBJ1-2, with 8 bases identical to TRBD1. The CDR3 runs to 18 residues. Germline V gives CDR1 LNHDA, CDR2 SQIVND (reference sequence). V lost 6 bases to trimming and J lost 4 bases; unmatched junction nucleotides: 19. The CDR3 DNA follows: TGTGCCAGTAGGCCCCGAACTAACAGGGGGACTGTTGGCTATGGCTACACCTTC. It translates to CASRPRTNRGTVGYGYTF.

This clonotype occurred many times. The chain combines TRBV5-4 with TRBJ1-2; 7 bases fit TRBD1. CDR3 length: 12 residues. Germline V gene data show CDR1 as SGHNT and CDR2 as YYREEE (reference sequence). J gave up 4 bases and V 4 bases, and 1 base lay outside the gene matches. CDR3 sequence (DNA): TGTGCCAGCAGCCGGGACAGCTATGGCTACACCTTC. This gives the protein CASSRDSYGYTF. Filled out from reference TRBV5-4 and TRBJ1-2, the complete variable domain reads ETGVTQSPTHLIKTRGQQVTLRCSSQSGHNTVSWYQQALGQGPQFIFQYYREEENGRGNFPPRFSGLQFPNYSSELNVNALELDDSALYLCASSRDSYGYTFGSGTRLTVV.

This clonotype came up a few times. The V gene is TRBV4-3, the J gene TRBJ1-4; no definite D call. This CDR3 is built from 15 residues. Germline V gene lookup returns CDR1 LGHNA and CDR2 YSLEER. The V and J ends lost 1 base and 2 bases respectively, with 8 bases between them. Written as DNA, the CDR3 is TGCGCCAGCAGCCAAGTTAAGGGCACTAATGAAAAACTGTTTTTT. Translating gives CASSQVKGTNEKLFF.

The genes are TRBV18 and TRBJ1-1, with D possibly matching TRBD1 (6 bases). CDR1 and CDR2 from the germline V gene are KGHSH and LQKENI. Trimming took off 6 bases at V and 5 bases at J, with 13 bases between the two ends. CDR3 size: 13 residues. The CDR3 sequence is CASSLQGWTEAFF. The CDR3 DNA sequence: TGTGCCAGCTCCCTACAGGGTTGGACTGAAGCTTTCTTT.

Of note for this clonotype: This clone may be a read error of a much larger clone one base away. The rearrangement joins TRBV10-3 to TRBJ2-4; D gene uncertain. The CDR3 runs to 18 residues. Looked up from germline, CDR1 is ENHRY and CDR2 is SYGVKD. CDR3 protein: CAISEFDLPRRAKNIQCF. DNA for the CDR3: TGTGCCATCAGTGAGTTCGATCTCCCAAGGCGAGCCAAAAACATTCAGTGCTTC.

This clonotype was counted many times. V usage is TRBV6-5 and J usage is TRBJ1-2; the D is unclear. Germline CDR1 is MNHEY and CDR2 is SVGAGI. This CDR3 region has 14 residues. V dropped 4 bases and J dropped 4 bases, with 13 bases sitting between them. The chain's CDR3 is CASSSPGSLYGYTF. As DNA, the CDR3 is TGTGCCAGCAGTTCCCCTGGATCCCTCTATGGCTACACCTTC.

The rearrangement uses TRBV21-1 and TRBJ2-1; the table's D call of TRBD2 was not tested on the DNA. TRBV21-1 is a documented pseudogene. This CDR3 region has 19 residues. The CDR3 protein is CASSKVGTSGRRGDNEQFF. The CDR3 region has the DNA TGTGCCAGCAGCAAAGTTGGGACTAGCGGGAGAAGGGGGGACAATGAGCAGTTCTTC.

This clonotype occurred once. This sequence joins TRBV5-8 and TRBJ2-3; D gene ambiguous. The V end lost 2 bases, the J end lost 4 bases, and 14 bases lay between the germline ends. The CDR3 runs 15 residues. Per the germline V gene, CDR1 is SGHTS and CDR2 is YDEGEE. The CDR3 loop is CASSFGPYISDTQYF. Here the CDR3 DNA reads TGTGCCAGCAGCTTTGGACCGTATATTTCAGATACGCAGTATTTT.

The rearrangement uses TRBV18 and TRBJ1-5, with D possibly TRBD1 on 6 matching bases. V was cut by 4 bases and J by 0 bases, with 25 bases left in between. The CDR3 consists of 20 residues. Germline V gene lookup returns CDR1 KGHSH and CDR2 LQKENI. The CDR3 sequence is CASSRPPRGGMRYSNQPQHF. DNA for the CDR3: TGTGCCAGCTCACGACCACCTAGGGGGGGCATGAGATATAGCAATCAGCCCCAGCATTTT. Full variable domain (outside the CDR3, taken from reference TRBV18 and TRBJ1-5): NAGVMQNPRHLVRRRGQEARLRCSPMKGHSHVYWYRQLPEEGLKFMVYLQKENIIDESGMPKERFSAEFPKEGPSILRIQQVVRGDSAAYFCASSRPPRGGMRYSNQPQHFGDGTRLSIL.

V and J are TRBV5-1 and TRBJ2-3; 9 bases are a match to TRBD2. Trimming removed 2 bases from V and 0 bases from J; junction bases left unmatched: 4. Germline V lookup: CDR1 SGHRS, CDR2 YFSETQ. The CDR3 is made up of 16 amino acids. This CDR3 reads CASSFAGGISTDTQYF. The CDR3 nucleotides are TGCGCCAGCAGCTTTGCGGGGGGGATAAGCACAGATACGCAGTATTTT. Combining the CDR3 with reference TRBV5-1 and TRBJ2-3 gives the whole variable domain KAGVTQTPRYLIKTRGQQVTLSCSPISGHRSVSWYQQTPGQGLQFLFEYFSETQRNKGNFPGRFSGRQFSNSRSEMNVSTLELGDSALYLCASSFAGGISTDTQYFGPGTRLTVL.